Below, 13 T cell receptor beta chains from the same sample are listed, as sequenced in a study of radiotherapy plus CTLA-4 blockade in lung cancer. Sequencing was performed with immunoSEQ multiplex PCR; in TCRdb, only in-frame clones are kept and a portion is missing. The repertoire holds 53,000 or so clones, around nine tenths seen once, with less than 20% in the top ten. Here the sequenced sample was peripheral blood, taken from a patient treated with radiotherapy plus ipilimumab. The receptor source for this set is a human donor with non-small cell lung cancer that progressed on radiotherapy plus ipilimumab. Some clones in this sample may be carry-over from other donors' samples.

V and J are TRBV30 and TRBJ1-5; no definite D call. CDR3 length equals 13 residues. Germline V CDR1 and CDR2: GTSNPN, SVGIG (reference sequence). The V gene lost 0 bases and the J gene lost 0 bases, with 3 bases spanning the gap. The CDR3 reads CAWSVHSNQPQHF. In DNA form, the CDR3 reads TGTGCCTGGAGTGTCCATAGCAATCAGCCCCAGCATTTT.

The DNA of the CDR3 is TGTGCCTGGAGTGCACAGGGACAGGGCTACTACAATGAGCAGTTCTTC. Translating it yields CAWSAQGQGYYNEQFF. The genes are TRBV30 and TRBJ2-1, with TRBD1 identical over 9 bases. V shed 1 base and J 3 bases; nucleotides not matched to a gene: 7. Germline CDR1 reads GTSNPN; CDR2 reads SVGIG (reference sequence). This CDR3 has 16 amino acids.

This chain joins TRBV7-6 and TRBJ2-7, with D possibly matching TRBD1 (5 bases). CDR3 length: 15 residues. CDR1 SGHVS and CDR2 FNYEAQ come from the germline V gene. V lost 0 bases and J 5 bases, leaving 14 bases between the germline ends. In DNA form, the CDR3 reads TGTGCCAGCAGCTTAGCCCTGGTCCAGGGTGACGAGCAGTACTTC. Encoded protein: CASSLALVQGDEQYF.

The chain combines TRBV10-3 with TRBJ2-3, with D maybe TRBD1 (5 bases). CDR3 length: 15 residues. From germline, CDR1 is ENHRY and CDR2 SYGVKD. Trimming removed 3 bases at V and 4 bases at J, with 14 bases between. The CDR3 DNA reads TGTGCCATCAGTGATGCGAGACAGACGGCAGATACGCAGTATTTT. Protein: CAISDARQTADTQYF.

The V call is TRBV30, the J call TRBJ2-6; 7 bases are a match to TRBD1. Germline trimming cut 8 bases from V and 2 bases from J; bases unmatched to any gene: 12. The CDR3 contains 16 residues. CDR1 is GTSNPN, CDR2 SVGIG, per germline (reference sequence). The CDR3 region is CAGAGTVVAGANVLTF. The CDR3 bases are TGTGCCGGGGCCGGGACAGTGGTGGCTGGGGCCAACGTCCTGACTTTC.

The J gene is TRBJ1-4, the V gene TRBV29-1; D is perhaps TRBD1 (5 bases). The CDR3 covers 12 residues. CDR1 and CDR2 from the germline V gene are SQVTM and ANQGSEA. The ends were cut back, 5 bases at V and 7 bases at J, with 11 bases in the middle. Here the CDR3 DNA reads TGCAGCGTTCTACAGGAAAGTGAAAAACTGTTTTTT. Protein sequence: CSVLQESEKLFF.

Turning to this clone: The junction departs from germline at one end; a sequencing error may be responsible. This sequence joins TRBV7-2 and TRBJ1-2; 11 bases map to TRBD1. The CDR3 contains 15 residues. CDR1 is SGHTA, CDR2 FQGNSA, per germline. CDR3 residues: CASSRDRGFNYGHTF. As DNA, the CDR3 is TGTGCCAGCAGCCGGGACAGGGGGTTTAACTATGGCCACACCTTC.

The rearrangement joins TRBV5-1 to TRBJ2-5; possibly TRBD1 for D (6 bases). The germline V and J ends were trimmed by 0 bases and 2 bases, with 11 bases remaining between them. Germline CDR1 SGHRS, CDR2 YFSETQ. The CDR3 spans 15 residues. In nucleotides, the CDR3 is TGCGCCAGCAGCTTGGGGACAGTCTTGCAAGAGACCCAGTACTTC. Protein product: CASSLGTVLQETQYF.

This clone has just a few counts. The CDR3 region has the DNA TGCGCCAGCAGCCAGGATCCCTCCGGGACAGATAATTCACCCCTCCACTTT. This codes for CASSQDPSGTDNSPLHF. The chain couples TRBV4-1 to TRBJ1-6, with 7 bases identical to TRBD1. CDR1 is MGHRA, CDR2 YSYEKL, per germline. J was trimmed by 5 bases and V by 3 bases; bases with no gene match: 10. The CDR3 length is 17 residues.

The rearrangement uses TRBV5-6 and TRBJ2-1, with TRBD2 matching over 12 bases. The CDR3 totals 15 residues. J was trimmed by 12 bases and V by 0 bases; bases with no gene match: 7. Germline CDR1 is SGHDT and CDR2 is YYEEEE. CDR3 sequence reads: CASSLVASGRERQFF. The CDR3 DNA reads TGTGCCAGCAGCTTGGTGGCTAGCGGGAGGGAAAGGCAGTTCTTC.

The rearrangement uses TRBV14 and TRBJ2-7, with 9 bases matching TRBD1. Per the germline V gene, CDR1 is SGHDN and CDR2 is FVKESK. This CDR3 is 16 amino acids long. With 1 base clipped from V and 3 bases from J, the junction kept 7 bases outside the gene matches. The CDR3 DNA is TGTGCCAGCAGCCAAGCGCACAGGGGGCCTTACTACGAGCAGTACTTC. This translates into CASSQAHRGPYYEQYF.

This clone was observed a few times. V gene TRBV18 combines with J gene TRBJ2-7, with a tentative D call TRBD2 (6 bases). This CDR3 has 14 amino acids. V was cut by 6 bases and J by 2 bases, with 14 bases left in between. The germline V gene has CDR1 KGHSH and CDR2 LQKENI. The CDR3 DNA is TGTGCCAGCTCCCAAGTGGAGGGACCCTACGAGCAGTACTTC. It yields the protein CASSQVEGPYEQYF.

The chain couples TRBV7-2 to TRBJ1-2; D uncertain. Trimming stripped 1 base from V and 8 bases from J, with 17 bases between. Germline loops: CDR1 SGHTA, CDR2 FQGNSA. The CDR3 length is 15 residues. In DNA form, the CDR3 reads TGTGCCAGCAGCTTAGTGGTCAGGATAACGTACGGCTACACCTTC. This translates into CASSLVVRITYGYTF.